These 24 T cell receptor beta chains share one sample of origin, sequenced in a study of follicular helper T cells after annual influenza vaccination. TCRdb keeps only in-frame clones here, not all; method: immunoSEQ multiplex PCR. The sample records approximately 1,000 clones, around 78% being singletons. Time point denoted: 2015-2016 season, 7 days after influenza vaccination. The sample was CXCR5+ CD38+ circulating T follicular helper cells from blood, taken 7 days after influenza vaccination. Subset noted: circulating Tfh, non-naive CD4+CXCR5+PD-1+ (ICOS+CD38+ or ICOS-CD38-). Source of these receptors: an adult who received the influenza vaccine.

CDR3 sequence (DNA): TGTGCCAGCAGTTTCCCGGGACAGGGTCTCGAGCAGTACTTC. Protein sequence: CASSFPGQGLEQYF. This chain links TRBV5-5 with TRBJ2-7; TRBD1 aligns across 9 bases. CDR3 length: 14 residues. J lost 6 bases, V lost 5 bases, and 9 bases had no gene match. CDR1 is SGHKS, CDR2 YYEKEE, per germline (reference sequence).

The gene calls are TRBV19 and TRBJ1-1; a weak D match, TRBD1 (5 bases). V dropped 5 bases and J dropped 4 bases, with 14 bases sitting between them. The germline gives CDR1 LNHDA, CDR2 SQIVND (reference sequence). The CDR3 loop spans 14 amino acids. CDR3 sequence (DNA): TGTGCCAGTAGTCGGGGCGGGAGCGGCACTGAAGCTTTCTTT. Its translation: CASSRGGSGTEAFF.

The CDR3 region is CASSLVALTDTQYF. The CDR3 DNA sequence: TGTGCCAGCAGCTTAGTCGCTCTCACAGATACGCAGTATTTT. J is TRBJ2-3 and V is TRBV11-1; D unresolved. From germline, CDR1 is SGHAT and CDR2 FQDESV (reference sequence). Trimming stripped 1 base from V and 2 bases from J, with 7 bases between. The CDR3 has 14 residues. The complete variable domain, with remaining parts taken from reference TRBV11-1 and TRBJ2-3, reads EAEVAQSPRYKITEKSQAVAFWCDPISGHATLYWYRQILGQGPELLVQFQDESVVDDSQLPKDRFSAERLKGVDSTLKIQPAELGDSAMYLCASSLVALTDTQYFGPGTRLTVL.

This chain joins TRBV18 and TRBJ1-3, with D uncertain. V lost 3 bases and J lost 8, with 14 bases in between. The CDR3 extends over 14 amino acids. Germline V gene sequence: CDR1 KGHSH, CDR2 LQKENI. CDR3 loop: CASSPPAARDTIYF. CDR3 in DNA: TGTGCCAGCTCACCCCCGGCAGCTCGAGACACCATATATTTT.

V usage is TRBV18 and J usage is TRBJ2-7; 7 bases are shared with TRBD1. The CDR3 totals 13 residues. The germline gives CDR1 KGHSH, CDR2 LQKENI. Trimming removed 4 bases from V and 10 bases from J; junction bases left unmatched: 10. The CDR3 DNA reads as TGTGCCAGCTCACAAAGGGACAGAACTTTCCAGTACTTC. Its translation: CASSQRDRTFQYF.

The chain couples TRBV9 to TRBJ2-2; 7 bases are shared with TRBD2. Per the germline V gene, CDR1 is SGDLS and CDR2 is YYNGEE. Germline trimming cut 1 base from V and 4 bases from J; bases unmatched to any gene: 4. The CDR3 length is 15 residues. The CDR3 nucleotides read TGTGCCAGCAGCGTAAGCGGGGAGGGCACCGGGGAGCTGTTTTTT. Amino acid sequence: CASSVSGEGTGELFF.

The chain uses TRBV7-2 and TRBJ1-1, with D unclear. The CDR3 runs to 13 residues. The V and J ends lost 3 bases and 6 bases respectively, with 11 bases between them. Germline V gives CDR1 SGHTA, CDR2 FQGNSA. The CDR3 nucleotides are TGTGCCAGCAGCTTTTCGGGTAGTTCTGAAGCTTTCTTT. Translation gives CASSFSGSSEAFF.

This chain joins TRBV28 and TRBJ1-5; D remains unclear. Trimming pared 5 bases from V and 2 bases from J, leaving 10 bases between. The CDR3 sequence is 14 residues long. The germline gives CDR1 MDHEN, CDR2 SYDVKM. The CDR3 reads CASSVGVGNQPQHF. Written as DNA, the CDR3 is TGTGCCAGCAGTGTCGGGGTTGGCAATCAGCCCCAGCATTTT.

The V call is TRBV7-6, the J call TRBJ2-7; 9 nucleotides line up with TRBD1. Per germline, CDR1 SGHVS and CDR2 FNYEAQ. V trimming: 2 bases; J trimming: 6 bases; junction bases outside the gene matches: 5. The CDR3 has 14 residues. The CDR3 region has the DNA TGTGCCAGCAGCTTATCCGGGACAGGGCCCGAGCAGTACTTC. It yields the protein CASSLSGTGPEQYF.

This clone is a singleton in its sample. This chain connects TRBV6-5 to TRBJ1-1, with D possibly matching TRBD1 (6 bases). The CDR3 runs to 13 residues. Germline V gene data show CDR1 as MNHEY and CDR2 as SVGAGI. The V gene lost 7 bases and the J gene lost 1 base, with 10 bases spanning the gap. CDR3 nucleotide sequence: TGTGCCAGCAACCTACAGGGGAACACTGAAGCTTTCTTT. This encodes CASNLQGNTEAFF.

The chain links TRBV29-1 to TRBJ1-5; 9 nucleotides agree with TRBD1. The CDR3 covers 12 residues. V trimming: 7 bases; J trimming: 7 bases; junction bases outside the gene matches: 5. Germline V gene data show CDR1 as SQVTM and CDR2 as ANQGSEA. The CDR3 spells CSASGTGQPQHF. CDR3 nucleotides: TGCAGCGCCAGCGGGACAGGGCAGCCCCAGCATTTT. Supplemented by reference TRBV29-1 and TRBJ1-5, the full variable domain reads SAVISQKPSRDICQRGTSLTIQCQVDSQVTMMFWYRQQPGQSLTLIATANQGSEATYESGFVIDKFPISRPNLTFSTLTVSNMSPEDSSIYLCSASGTGQPQHFGDGTRLSIL.

The chain links TRBV7-2 to TRBJ2-1; D is uncertain. This CDR3 spans 16 amino acids. V shed 2 bases and J shed 0 bases, with 11 bases lying between them. Germline-derived CDR1 and CDR2 are SGHTA and FQGNSA. CDR3 nucleotides: TGTGCCAGCAGCTTATCGGCTGCGAGCTCCTACAATGAGCAGTTCTTC. As protein: CASSLSAASSYNEQFF.

This clone was seen just once. V gene TRBV28 combines with J gene TRBJ2-3, with 10 nucleotides matching TRBD1. The CDR3 length is 15 residues. In germline, CDR1 is MDHEN, CDR2 SYDVKM. The trim removed 5 bases at V and 5 bases at J, leaving 7 bases unmatched. The CDR3 sequence: CASSPGTGVEDTQYF. CDR3 DNA: TGTGCCAGCAGTCCCGGGACAGGGGTGGAAGATACGCAGTATTTT.

This chain links TRBV5-6 with TRBJ2-3; D tentatively fits TRBD1 or TRBD2 (6 bases each). Trimming cost V 6 bases and J 3 bases, with 11 bases left between them. CDR1 is SGHDT, CDR2 YYEEEE, per germline. CDR3 length equals 13 residues. Here the CDR3 DNA reads TGTGCCAGCATCTGGAGGGGGACAGATACGCAGTATTTT. It specifies CASIWRGTDTQYF.

The chain joins TRBV5-5 to TRBJ2-1; 8 bases map to TRBD2. The CDR3 has 17 amino acids. Germline trimming cut 0 bases from V and 1 base from J; bases unmatched to any gene: 6. Germline CDR1 reads SGHKS; CDR2 reads YYEKEE (reference sequence). CDR3 in DNA: TGTGCCAGCAGCTTGGCCGTGACTAGCGCTTCCTACAATGAGCAGTTCTTC. Its translation: CASSLAVTSASYNEQFF.

This chain connects TRBV7-8 to TRBJ2-2; possible D gene TRBD1, 5 bases. CDR1 and CDR2 (germline): SGHVS, FQNEAQ. V lost 1 base and J lost 1, with 13 bases in between. The CDR3 has 17 amino acids. CDR3 sequence: CASSLVSGIRNTGELFF. In nucleotides, the CDR3 is TGTGCCAGCAGCTTAGTCTCAGGGATAAGGAACACCGGGGAGCTGTTTTTT.

This clone appeared once. The chain recombines TRBV19 with TRBJ2-2, with D maybe TRBD1 (6 bases). Germline V gene data show CDR1 as LNHDA and CDR2 as SQIVND (reference sequence). This CDR3 spans 13 amino acids. V lost 7 bases, J lost 4 bases, and 10 bases lay in between. The CDR3 DNA sequence: TGTGCCAGTATGGGCAGGGGCACCGGGGAGCTGTTTTTT. This translates into CASMGRGTGELFF. The whole variable domain, remainder taken from reference TRBV19 and TRBJ2-2, is DGGITQSPKYLFRKEGQNVTLSCEQNLNHDAMYWYRQDPGQGLRLIYYSQIVNDFQKGDIAEGYSVSREKKESFPLTVTSAQKNPTAFYLCASMGRGTGELFFGEGSRLTVL.

V is TRBV10-3 and J is TRBJ2-6, with D possibly matching TRBD1 (5 bases). Germline V CDR1 and CDR2: ENHRY, SYGVKD. The CDR3 runs to 16 residues. V was trimmed by 0 bases and J by 0 bases, leaving 6 bases between them. CDR3 bases: TGTGCCATCAGTGAGTCGGACAACTCTGGGGCCAACGTCCTGACTTTC. Its translation is CAISESDNSGANVLTF.

This sequence joins TRBV18 and TRBJ2-7, with 7 positions matching TRBD1. Trimming removed 3 bases from V and 6 bases from J; junction bases left unmatched: 8. The CDR3 extends over 14 amino acids. CDR1 is KGHSH and CDR2 is LQKENI in the germline V gene. For the CDR3, the DNA is TGTGCCAGCTCACCTACCGGGACAGAAATCGAGCAGTACTTC. Its translation: CASSPTGTEIEQYF.

This clone was counted only a few times. This chain joins TRBV28 and TRBJ1-2, with D uncertain. CDR3 size: 11 residues. Germline lookup yields CDR1 MDHEN and CDR2 SYDVKM. Trimming took off 6 bases at V and 7 bases at J, with 9 bases between the two ends. DNA for the CDR3: TGTGCCAGCAGCTATATGAGTGGCTACACCTTC. This codes for CASSYMSGYTF.

The rearrangement uses TRBV7-2 and TRBJ1-1; a weak D match, TRBD1 (6 bases). The V gene lost 5 bases and the J gene lost 7 bases, with 17 bases spanning the gap. The germline gives CDR1 SGHTA, CDR2 FQGNSA. The CDR3 runs to 14 residues. The CDR3 DNA sequence: TGTGCCAGCAGCCCCGGGGGGCCCTGGGGTGAAGCTTTCTTT. Its translation: CASSPGGPWGEAFF. Together with reference TRBV7-2 and TRBJ1-1, the CDR3 gives the full variable domain: GAGVSQSPSNKVTEKGKDVELRCDPISGHTALYWYRQSLGQGLEFLIYFQGNSAPDKSGLPSDRFSAERTGGSVSTLTIQRTQQEDSAVYLCASSPGGPWGEAFFGQGTRLTVV.

This chain uses TRBV4-3 with TRBJ2-2; 7 bases line up with TRBD2. Germline CDR1 is LGHNA and CDR2 is YSLEER. V trimming: 1 base; J trimming: 2 bases; junction bases outside the gene matches: 1. CDR3 length: 15 amino acids. CDR3 residues: CASSQAGGNTGELFF. The CDR3 DNA is TGCGCCAGCAGCCAAGCGGGGGGAAACACCGGGGAGCTGTTTTTT.

The J gene is TRBJ2-2, the V gene TRBV2; 7 positions agree with TRBD2. Trimming removed 6 bases from V and 6 bases from J; junction bases left unmatched: 7. CDR3 length: 14 amino acids. Germline V gene sequence: CDR1 SNHLY, CDR2 FYNNEI. Here the CDR3 DNA reads TGTGCCAGCAGGATGGAAGCGGGGCCCGGGGAGCTGTTTTTT. Its translation is CASRMEAGPGELFF.

This sequence joins TRBV20-1 and TRBJ1-5; D gene uncertain. The V gene lost 1 base and the J gene lost 7 bases, with 5 bases spanning the gap. CDR1 DFQATT and CDR2 SNEGSKA come from the germline V gene (reference sequence). This CDR3 comprises 11 residues. The CDR3 is CSARAGQPQHF. DNA for the CDR3: TGCAGTGCTAGAGCTGGGCAGCCCCAGCATTTT.